These 19 T cell receptor beta chains were sequenced from one sample in a study of T cells after yellow fever vaccination. TCRdb reprocessed the 5' RACE reads via MiXCR and lists one record per CDR3 protein. The sample has some 600,000 distinct CDR3 sequences; roughly a sixth are singletons. Material: PBMCs, obtained roughly 5 days after the first yellow fever vaccination. Receptor source: a man aged 18-30 years who received the YFV17D yellow fever vaccine.

The chain uses TRBV4-3 and TRBJ2-3; D call uncertain. In germline, CDR1 is LGHNA, CDR2 YSLEER. This CDR3 contains 15 residues. V was shortened by 6 bases and J by 4 bases, with 17 bases between the two germline ends. For the CDR3, the DNA is TGCGCCAGCAGGGCGCAGTCCAGATCTCCAGATACGCAGTATTTT. Its translation is CASRAQSRSPDTQYF.

This clonotype was detected a few times. The chain employs TRBV5-1 and TRBJ2-1; 12 nucleotides align to TRBD2. The junction had 5 bases not matched to a gene; V was cut back by 1 base and J by 0 bases. Germline CDR1 reads SGHRS; CDR2 reads YFSETQ. The CDR3 sequence is 18 residues long. CDR3 nucleotide sequence: TGCGCCAGCAGCTTGCGGCTAGCGGGGGGGAGCTCCTACAATGAGCAGTTCTTC. Protein: CASSLRLAGGSSYNEQFF.

This clonotype occurred a few times. The chain uses TRBV7-2 and TRBJ2-3; weak D call: TRBD2 (6 bases). The germline V and J ends were trimmed by 4 bases and 6 bases, with 17 bases remaining between them. Germline CDR1 is SGHTA and CDR2 is FQGNSA. The CDR3 loop spans 15 amino acids. CDR3 DNA sequence: TGTGCCAGCAGCTCTCCCTTTGACGGGGGTGATACGCAGTATTTT. This translates into CASSSPFDGGDTQYF.

This chain connects TRBV5-1 to TRBJ2-5; the match to TRBD1 covers 7 bases. The CDR3 length is 15 residues. Germline assignment: CDR1 SGHRS and CDR2 YFSETQ. V lost 5 bases, J lost 5 bases, and 12 bases stayed unmatched. The DNA of the CDR3 is TGCGCCAGCAGATCCAACACAGGGGCAATTGAGACCCAGTACTTC. Protein: CASRSNTGAIETQYF.

This rearrangement joins TRBV28 to TRBJ1-2; TRBD1 matches 8 bases. This CDR3 has 15 residues. In germline, CDR1 is MDHEN, CDR2 SYDVKM. V gave up 5 bases and J gave up 7 bases; unmatched junction bases: 12. CDR3 region: CASSPFRQGTGGYTF. In nucleotides, the CDR3 is TGTGCCAGCAGTCCTTTCCGACAGGGGACGGGTGGCTACACCTTC.

V is TRBV18 and J is TRBJ1-3, with TRBD1 as a possible D gene (5 bases). CDR3 length equals 15 residues. V gave up 6 bases and J gave up 3 bases, with 15 bases separating them. Looked up from germline, CDR1 is KGHSH and CDR2 is LQKENI. The CDR3 is CASSPTGGSGNTIYF. The CDR3 region has the DNA TGTGCCAGCTCCCCAACGGGGGGGAGTGGAAACACCATATATTTT.

A few counts support this clonotype. In DNA form, the CDR3 reads TGCGCCAGCAGCTTGGAGGACAGAGCGAACACCGGGGAGCTGTTTTTT. Amino acids: CASSLEDRANTGELFF. The V call is TRBV5-1, the J call TRBJ2-2; tentative D call: TRBD1 (6 bases). CDR1 is SGHRS and CDR2 is YFSETQ in the germline V gene. The ends were cut back, 0 bases at V and 0 bases at J, with 9 bases in the middle. This CDR3 has 16 residues.

This clonotype came up once. The gene calls are TRBV7-2 and TRBJ2-7; TRBD1 matches 7 bases. This CDR3 is built from 13 residues. In germline, CDR1 is SGHTA, CDR2 FQGNSA. The trim removed 4 bases at V and 4 bases at J, leaving 4 bases unmatched. CDR3 loop: CASSSTGYYEQYF. The DNA for the CDR3 is TGTGCCAGCAGCTCGACAGGGTATTACGAGCAGTACTTC.

J is TRBJ2-2 and V is TRBV12-3 or TRBV12-4, with D possibly matching TRBD2 (5 bases). This CDR3 comprises 15 residues. V shed 6 bases and J shed 2 bases, with 13 bases lying between them. The CDR3 loop is CASRGGDINTGELFF. CDR3 in DNA: TGTGCCAGCAGAGGAGGAGACATAAACACCGGGGAGCTGTTTTTT.

Only a few counts were recorded for this clonotype. V usage is TRBV10-3 and J usage is TRBJ2-1; D tentatively reads TRBD1 or TRBD2 (5 bases each). V lost 0 bases, J lost 9 bases, and 9 bases lay in between. The CDR3 covers 13 residues. Germline V lookup: CDR1 ENHRY, CDR2 SYGVKD. CDR3 sequence reads: CAISESEGREQFF. Written as DNA, the CDR3 is TGTGCCATCAGTGAGTCCGAGGGGCGTGAGCAGTTCTTC.

The chain has TRBV9 and TRBJ2-5, with D maybe TRBD1 (6 bases). V lost 0 bases, J lost 4 bases, and 10 bases lay in between. CDR3 length equals 14 residues. Germline CDR1 and CDR2: SGDLS and YYNGEE. CDR3 nucleotide sequence: TGTGCCAGCAGCGTAGTGGGGGCTGGAGAGACCCAGTACTTC. It specifies CASSVVGAGETQYF.

This clonotype was observed a handful of times. The chain uses TRBV20-1 and TRBJ2-6, with D tentatively TRBD1 (5 bases). V lost 4 bases and J 0 bases, leaving 7 bases between the germline ends. From germline, CDR1 is DFQATT and CDR2 SNEGSKA (reference sequence). CDR3 length: 14 residues. The DNA of the CDR3 is TGCAGTGCTACGGACATCTCTGGGGCCAACGTCCTGACTTTC. This gives the protein CSATDISGANVLTF.

In its sample, this clonotype was seen many times. V and J are TRBV7-2 and TRBJ2-4; the match to TRBD2 covers 12 bases. CDR1 and CDR2 from the germline V gene are SGHTA and FQGNSA. The V gene end was trimmed by 5 bases and the J gene end by 2 bases; junction bases not matched to a gene: 4. CDR3 length: 16 residues. DNA for the CDR3: TGTGCCAGCAGCCTGACTAGCGGGGGCTCCAAAAACATTCAGTACTTC. Encoded protein: CASSLTSGGSKNIQYF.

V and J are TRBV6-2 or TRBV6-3 and TRBJ2-2; D remains ambiguous. This CDR3 spans 16 amino acids. Germline-derived CDR1 and CDR2 are MNHEY and SVGEGT. V dropped 0 bases and J dropped 4 bases, with 12 bases sitting between them. The CDR3, as DNA: TGTGCCAGCAGTTACTCGATAAGGGAAGGCACCGGGGAGCTGTTTTTT. It yields the protein CASSYSIREGTGELFF.

This clonotype was detected only a few times. This chain joins TRBV9 and TRBJ2-7; 8 bases line up with TRBD1. Germline CDR1 SGDLS, CDR2 YYNGEE. V gave up 3 bases and J gave up 0 bases; unmatched junction bases: 5. This CDR3 comprises 15 residues. The CDR3 is CASSAGDRTSYEQYF. CDR3 bases: TGTGCCAGCAGCGCGGGGGACAGGACCTCCTACGAGCAGTACTTC.

The V call is TRBV7-9, the J call TRBJ2-1; 13 positions agree with TRBD2. With V trimmed by 4 bases and J by 9 bases, 6 bases remained unmatched. The CDR3 is 15 amino acids. Germline values: CDR1 SEHNR, CDR2 FQNEAQ (reference sequence). The CDR3 is CASSSPRLAGGEQFF. CDR3 in DNA: TGTGCCAGCAGCTCTCCACGACTAGCGGGGGGTGAGCAGTTCTTC.

Only a few counts were recorded for this clonotype. The V and J genes are TRBV7-2 and TRBJ1-6; the D is unclear. From germline, CDR1 is SGHTA and CDR2 FQGNSA. Trimming cost V 4 bases and J 0 bases, with 10 bases left between them. The CDR3 has 16 amino acids. The CDR3: CASSSPRSSYNSPLHF. CDR3 DNA: TGTGCCAGCAGCTCCCCTCGGAGCTCCTATAATTCACCCCTCCACTTT.

This clonotype was recorded at least ten times. The chain combines TRBV6-1 with TRBJ2-1, with D hard to call. This CDR3 has 13 amino acids. Germline CDR1 reads MNHNS; CDR2 reads SASEGT. The germline V and J ends were trimmed by 5 bases and 2 bases, with 7 bases remaining between them. CDR3 region: CASSLRPYNEQFF. CDR3 nucleotide sequence: TGTGCCAGCAGTCTCAGGCCCTACAATGAGCAGTTCTTC.

The chain uses TRBV9 and TRBJ1-6, with unresolved D. V dropped 4 bases and J dropped 10 bases, with 18 bases sitting between them. The CDR3 loop spans 15 amino acids. The germline V gene encodes CDR1 SGDLS and CDR2 YYNGEE. The CDR3 reads CASSPEGGLWSPLHF. Here the CDR3 DNA reads TGTGCCAGCAGCCCTGAAGGAGGTTTATGGTCACCCCTCCACTTT.